This T cell receptor beta chain appears in the sequencing data of a study of identical twins. Healthy Caucasian donors formed the entire cohort. Study-level results: In cord blood, abundant beta clonotypes had fewer insertions; memory showed no trend. Invariant cells of the MAIT and iNKT types might have partly distorted the zero-insertion analyses. Twins showed weaker excess sharing in their beta out-of-frame sequences.

This clonotype came up many times. Its cognate antigen is unknown. Via MiXCR, TCRdb re-called the 5' RACE reads, giving one row per CDR3 protein. The sample yields 200,000 to 300,000 distinct CDR3 sequences, 6.5% to 9% seen once. This sample was also put to use in a study of yellow fever vaccine responses in identical twins.

The specimen sequenced was CD8+ T cells sorted from blood. This TCR came from a woman younger than 30 in good health.

The CDR3 sequence is CASSLDPGGVNEQFF. The CDR3 DNA sequence: TGTGCCAGCAGCTTAGATCCAGGCGGGGTGAATGAGCAGTTCTTC. V usage is TRBV7-9 and J usage is TRBJ2-1, with D tentatively TRBD2 (6 bases). Germline assignment: CDR1 SEHNR and CDR2 FQNEAQ (reference sequence). This CDR3 has 15 residues. Trimming took off 1 base at V and 7 bases at J, with 14 bases between the two ends.